The clone carrying this T cell receptor beta chain occurred once. Profiled with immunoSEQ multiplex PCR; TCRdb holds only in-frame clones, not every one. The table shows some 94,000 clones, with around 83% occurring only once. This sample is part of a study of control samples from healthy donors and cancer patients. The CDR3 has 14 residues. Germline CDR1 SGHTA, CDR2 FQGTGA. The J segment lost 6 bases and the V segment lost 5 bases, leaving 2 bases of the junction unmatched. This chain joins TRBV7-3 and TRBJ2-1, with TRBD2 matching over 12 bases. The receptor was isolated from a woman aged 50 to 60 in good health. The sample was blood. The CDR3 nucleotides are TGTGCCAGCAGCCCGGGACTAGCGGGCAATGAGCAGTTCTTC. It specifies CASSPGLAGNEQFF.